The following is a T cell receptor beta chain sequence with its context. The antigen remains undetermined. The PCR contained 60 Vbeta and 13 Jbeta primers. In the authors' workflow: Later work found about 80 million unique TCR beta chains, with around 10 million shared. Some clones are missing from TCRdb's copy, which holds only in-frame ones; the method was immunoSEQ multiplex PCR. V, J and clone size derive from that table, while D and trimming were established from the DNA sequence. The sample has roughly 160,000 clones; around 79% are singletons. From germline, CDR1 is MDHEN and CDR2 SYDVKM. This CDR3 has 13 amino acids. The V and J ends lost 7 bases and 6 bases respectively, with 15 bases between them. This entry belongs to a study of cytomegalovirus exposure and HLA in healthy donors. Findings and caveats of the study: Most TCR sequences were seen very rarely across donors, but some public TCRs occurred in many.

This rearrangement joins TRBV28 to TRBJ1-1; TRBD1 is a possible D gene (6 bases). The receptor was derived from a man aged 50 to 60 in good health and CMV-seropositive. Input material: PBMCs. CDR3 sequence reads: CASTLIRTAEAFF. CDR3 bases: TGTGCCAGCACCCTCATAAGGACAGCTGAAGCTTTCTTT.